These 18 T cell receptor beta chains came from one sample sequenced in a study of T-cell memory formation after mild COVID-19. TCRdb passed the 5' RACE reads through MiXCR, listing each CDR3 protein once. The sample records about 180,000 distinct CDR3 sequences, roughly 17% being singletons. Material for sequencing was PBMCs or a T cell subset sorted from them (not recorded which). Receptors originate from an adult woman who had mild COVID-19 (a few samples of this study predate the infection). Cell type and time point are not known.

This chain joins TRBV5-5 and TRBJ2-7, with 10 bases fitting TRBD2. J gave up 2 bases and V 2 bases, and 10 bases lay outside the gene matches. Germline V lookup: CDR1 SGHKS, CDR2 YYEKEE (reference sequence). The CDR3 is 17 residues long. The CDR3 protein is CASSFGVASGSPYEQYF. CDR3 sequence (DNA): TGTGCCAGCAGCTTCGGAGTGGCTAGCGGGAGCCCCTACGAGCAGTACTTC.

The CDR3 DNA reads TGTGCCAGCAGTTTAGGGGGGGCTGGGAGGTATGAGCAGTTCTTC. Protein sequence: CASSLGGAGRYEQFF. The chain is built from TRBV6-5 and TRBJ2-1; a possible D gene is TRBD2 (7 bases). This CDR3 is 15 amino acids long. Per germline, CDR1 MNHEY and CDR2 SVGAGI. The V end lost 4 bases, the J end lost 8 bases, and 18 bases lay between the germline ends.

This clonotype was counted at least ten times. This chain uses TRBV14 with TRBJ1-2; a possible D gene is TRBD1 (6 bases). The CDR3 is 15 residues long. V gave up 5 bases and J gave up 6 bases, with 19 bases separating them. Germline V gives CDR1 SGHDN, CDR2 FVKESK. Here the CDR3 DNA reads TGTGCCAGCAGCAGATCCATCACAGGGTTCGATGGCTACACCTTC. It yields the protein CASSRSITGFDGYTF.

V usage is TRBV20-1 and J usage is TRBJ2-3, with 8 bases aligning to TRBD2. CDR1 is DFQATT and CDR2 is SNEGSKA in the germline V gene (reference sequence). V shed 0 bases, J shed 4 bases, and the junction held 6 bases outside the gene matches. The CDR3 extends over 15 amino acids. CDR3: CSARDGAGEADTQYF. In nucleotides, the CDR3 is TGCAGTGCTAGAGATGGAGCGGGGGAGGCAGATACGCAGTATTTT.

Only a few counts were recorded for this clonotype. The J gene is TRBJ2-5, the V gene TRBV30; D unresolved. This CDR3 has 12 amino acids. Germline V gene lookup returns CDR1 GTSNPN and CDR2 SVGIG (reference sequence). V was trimmed by 3 bases and J by 1 base, leaving 6 bases between them. CDR3 in amino acids: CAWSLTQETQYF. CDR3 DNA sequence: TGTGCCTGGAGCTTGACCCAAGAGACCCAGTACTTC.

This chain connects TRBV24-1 to TRBJ2-1; a possible D gene is TRBD1 (6 bases). This CDR3 region has 18 residues. V lost 4 bases to trimming and J lost 9 bases, with 27 bases between them. The germline V gene encodes CDR1 KGHDR and CDR2 SFDVKD. The CDR3 DNA follows: TGTGCCACCAGTGACCTTCCTCCGCCCGAGACAGGTGTCCGTGAGCAGTTCTTC. It yields the protein CATSDLPPPETGVREQFF.

The chain links TRBV12-3 or TRBV12-4 to TRBJ2-7; 9 nucleotides align to TRBD1. The CDR3 runs to 17 residues. Trimming at V came to 9 bases and at J to 0 bases, leaving 15 bases not matched to a gene. Here the CDR3 reads CARSPHLGTGFSYEQYF. CDR3 bases: TGTGCCAGAAGTCCACACCTGGGGACAGGGTTCTCCTACGAGCAGTACTTC.

This clonotype occurred once. The chain recombines TRBV24-1 with TRBJ2-5, with a possible D match to TRBD2 (6 bases). The CDR3 loop spans 14 amino acids. Germline CDR1 is KGHDR and CDR2 is SFDVKD. V lost 7 bases and J lost 3, with 14 bases in between. The DNA of the CDR3 is TGTGCCACCAGCGGATGGGGGGAGGAAGAGACCCAGTACTTC. It specifies CATSGWGEEETQYF.

The CDR3 spells CASSLDYPNTGELFF. The CDR3 nucleotides are TGTGCCAGCAGCTTAGATTATCCGAACACCGGGGAGCTGTTTTTT. The genes are TRBV7-9 and TRBJ2-2; D is unclear. V lost 1 base and J 0 bases, leaving 6 bases between the germline ends. The CDR3 is made up of 15 amino acids. Germline CDR1 SEHNR, CDR2 FQNEAQ (reference sequence).

The gene calls are TRBV29-1 and TRBJ1-2; D call uncertain. Trimming left V 7 bases short and J 9 bases short, with 15 bases between. Germline assignment: CDR1 SQVTM and CDR2 ANQGSEA. The CDR3 is 11 amino acids. The CDR3 DNA sequence: TGCAGCGCCATCAGCGGAATCCGCTACACCTTC. Translation: CSAISGIRYTF. Filled out from reference TRBV29-1 and TRBJ1-2, the complete variable domain reads SAVISQKPSRDICQRGTSLTIQCQVDSQVTMMFWYRQQPGQSLTLIATANQGSEATYESGFVIDKFPISRPNLTFSTLTVSNMSPEDSSIYLCSAISGIRYTFGSGTRLTVV.

This clonotype was seen only a few times. The chain is built from TRBV4-1 and TRBJ2-1; 10 bases are a match to TRBD2. The germline V gene encodes CDR1 MGHRA and CDR2 YSYEKL. V shed 1 base, J shed 2 bases, and the junction held 2 bases outside the gene matches. CDR3 length equals 16 residues. For the CDR3, the DNA is TGCGCCAGCAGCCAAGTAAGCGGGGGGGCCTACAATGAGCAGTTCTTC. Encoded protein: CASSQVSGGAYNEQFF.

The rearrangement uses TRBV5-1 and TRBJ2-2; TRBD1 matches at 7 bases. The CDR3 contains 16 residues. V shed 3 bases, J shed 2 bases, and the junction held 7 bases outside the gene matches. Per germline, CDR1 SGHRS and CDR2 YFSETQ. Here the CDR3 reads CASSSPGQINTGELFF. CDR3 DNA: TGCGCCAGCAGCTCTCCGGGACAGATCAACACCGGGGAGCTGTTTTTT.

V usage is TRBV5-1 and J usage is TRBJ1-6; 9 nucleotides match TRBD1. V trimming: 4 bases; J trimming: 7 bases; junction bases outside the gene matches: 3. The length of the CDR3 is 14 residues. Germline V gene sequence: CDR1 SGHRS, CDR2 YFSETQ. Here the CDR3 reads CASSRDRANSPLHF. The CDR3 DNA reads as TGCGCCAGCAGCCGGGACAGGGCCAATTCACCCCTCCACTTT.

This chain uses TRBV6-6 with TRBJ2-2; 12 positions match TRBD2. CDR3 size: 20 residues. From germline, CDR1 is MNHNY and CDR2 SVGAGI (reference sequence). The V segment lost 5 bases and the J segment 10 bases; nucleotides outside the gene matches: 23. The CDR3 coding sequence is TGTGCCAGCAGTGCCAACAGGGGAGGTTCCAGACTAGCGGGAGTCCTGGAGCTGTTTTTT. Amino acid sequence: CASSANRGGSRLAGVLELFF.

This clonotype showed up just a few times. The gene calls are TRBV27 and TRBJ2-2; TRBD1 matches 7 bases. This CDR3 comprises 15 residues. V shed 3 bases and J 5 bases; nucleotides not matched to a gene: 6. The germline CDR1 and CDR2 sequences are MNHEY and SMNVEV (reference sequence). CDR3 nucleotides: TGTGCCAGCAGTTTTGGGACAGACGGGACCGGGGAGCTGTTTTTT. It specifies CASSFGTDGTGELFF.

This clonotype was counted a few times. The DNA of the CDR3 is TGCGCCAGCAGCTTGGTTCCGGGGCCGGAGGTTGAGCAGTACTTC. This encodes CASSLVPGPEVEQYF. This chain links TRBV5-1 with TRBJ2-7; D could derive from TRBD1 or TRBD2 (5 bases each). The CDR3 totals 15 residues. Between the trimmed V and J ends, which lost 0 bases and 7 bases, there was a span of 17 bases. In germline, CDR1 is SGHRS, CDR2 YFSETQ.

The CDR3 DNA reads as TGCGCCAGCAGCTCTCCCCAGATGGACAGCCGGCGCACTGAAGCTTTCTTT. Protein product: CASSSPQMDSRRTEAFF. The V call is TRBV5-1, the J call TRBJ1-1; TRBD1 might be the D (6 bases). V was clipped by 3 bases and J by 4 bases, with 22 bases between them. Germline values: CDR1 SGHRS, CDR2 YFSETQ. The CDR3 is made up of 17 amino acids.

The chain recombines TRBV20-1 with TRBJ1-2; D is possibly TRBD1 (5 bases). Deletions cut 1 base from V and 8 bases from J, with 26 bases between. This CDR3 comprises 17 residues. The germline CDR1 and CDR2 sequences are DFQATT and SNEGSKA (reference sequence). CDR3: CSARAGPGVTGGSGYTF. The CDR3, as DNA: TGCAGTGCTAGAGCGGGCCCGGGGGTAACGGGGGGAAGCGGCTACACCTTC.